This TCR beta chain stems from a study of T-cell memory formation after mild COVID-19. This clonotype was recorded a few times. The germline gene is not matched at one end of the junction; a read error may be the cause. TCRdb itself ran the 5' RACE reads through MiXCR, one entry per CDR3 protein. The table includes about 49,000 distinct CDR3 sequences, roughly 27% detected once. The sequencing sample was made of PBMCs or a T cell subset sorted from them (not recorded which). This TCR derives from a man aged 18-30 years who had mild COVID-19 (a few samples of this study predate the infection). Cell type and time point are not known.

Here the CDR3 reads CASSSNPGQFIF. The CDR3 DNA is TGTGCCAGCAGCAGTAATCCGGGACAGTTCATCTTC. The chain combines TRBV7-3 with TRBJ2-1; 7 bases map to TRBD1. The CDR3 spans 12 residues. Per germline, CDR1 SGHTA and CDR2 FQGTGA.